The entry below describes one TCR beta chain. What it binds is unknown. This CDR3 comprises 12 residues. Germline lookup yields CDR1 DFQATT and CDR2 SNEGSKA (reference sequence). Trimming pared 5 bases from V and 5 bases from J, leaving 10 bases between. This entry comes from a study of blood T cells in healthy people across ages. General study results and limits: A strong correlation was found between TCR beta diversity and the percentage of naive T cells.

The second PCR ran roughly 6 to 11 cycles with a sample-barcoded 5' primer and J-beta primers. A single record per CDR3 protein comes from TCRdb applying MiXCR to the 5' RACE reads. The data contain some 640,000 distinct CDR3 sequences, under 30% of them singletons. The chain joins TRBV20-1 to TRBJ2-1; D is tentatively TRBD1 or TRBD2 (5 bases each). Sequencing was performed on blood. The TCR originated in a woman at least 80 years old in good health. Here the CDR3 DNA reads TGCAGTGCTCCATTGGGGGACAATGAGCAGTTCTTC. Its translation: CSAPLGDNEQFF.